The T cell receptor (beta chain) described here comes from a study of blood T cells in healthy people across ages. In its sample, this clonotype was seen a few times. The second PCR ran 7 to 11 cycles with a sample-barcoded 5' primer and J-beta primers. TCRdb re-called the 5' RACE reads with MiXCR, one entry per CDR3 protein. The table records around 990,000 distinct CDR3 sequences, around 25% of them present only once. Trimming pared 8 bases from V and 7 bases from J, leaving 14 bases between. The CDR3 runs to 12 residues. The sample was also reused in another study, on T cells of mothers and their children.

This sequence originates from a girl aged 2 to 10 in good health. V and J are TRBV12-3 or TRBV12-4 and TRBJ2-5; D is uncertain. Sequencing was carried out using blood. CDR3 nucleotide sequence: TGTGCCAGCTCCAGAGAAGTGGCGACCCAGTACTTC. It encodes CASSREVATQYF.